The clone carrying this T cell receptor beta chain was detected a few times. The sample originates from a study of T cells in Graves' hyperthyroidism and ophthalmopathy. V shed 8 bases, J shed 4 bases, and the junction held 2 bases outside the gene matches. This CDR3 has 13 amino acids. Germline assignment: CDR1 MGHRA and CDR2 YSYEKL. The diagnostic basis comprised clinical symptoms, serum thyroxine and TRAb, thyroid ultrasound and orbital computed tomography. TCR beta CDR3 regions were amplified from RNA transcripts. Using the HTBI primer set, a first-round RT-PCR was run on the TCR CDR3. TCRdb ran MiXCR on the multiplex PCR reads and lists one entry per CDR3 protein. Among roughly 420,000 distinct CDR3 sequences listed, 15% to 19% were seen once.

Specimen: blood. This chain links TRBV4-1 with TRBJ2-2; 9 bases are a match to TRBD1. This TCR derives from a woman under 30 with Graves' hyperthyroidism. CDR3 region: CASGDRATGELFF. CDR3 nucleotide sequence: TGCGCCAGCGGGGACAGGGCCACCGGGGAGCTGTTTTTT.